This is a list of T cell receptor beta chains from one sample in a study of CD8 T cells in ankylosing spondylitis. Using its own MiXCR run on the 5' RACE reads, TCRdb lists one record per CDR3 protein. The sample includes around 130,000 distinct CDR3 sequences, over 15% of them seen just once. What was sequenced was blood, either unsorted or a sorted T cell fraction (not recorded which). These receptors all stem from a male donor with ankylosing spondylitis. Each CDR3 is given with its conserved first and last residue. D genes are given only for firm matches. Size tells how often a clone was seen (once, few, many) or the class of an expanded clone, and some rows leave it out.

TRBJ2-1 . TRBV14 few CASSQRNGSNEQFF TGTGCCAGCAGCCAGCGTAACGGGTCCAATGAGCAGTTCTTC
TRBJ2-1 . TRBV29-1 many CSVVPRTYNEQFF TGCAGCGTTGTCCCTAGAACCTACAATGAGCAGTTCTTC
TRBJ2-1 . TRBV10-3 . CAISTGGGPDAYNEQFF TGTGCCATCAGCACTGGGGGGGGCCCAGACGCCTACAATGAGCAGTTCTTC
TRBJ2-1 . TRBV10-3 . CAVLLPGHNEQFF TGTGCCGTCCTCCTGCCAGGGCACAATGAGCAGTTCTTC
TRBJ1-2 . TRBV13 few CASSPTGSAIGYTF TGTGCCAGCAGCCCGACGGGCAGTGCTATCGGCTACACCTTC
TRBJ2-7 . TRBV20-1 few CSASPRLTAYEQYF TGCAGTGCTAGCCCTCGGCTCACGGCCTACGAGCAGTACTTC
TRBJ2-2 TRBD2 TRBV5-1 few CASSYLGGSGGELFF TGCGCCAGCAGTTACCTCGGCGGGAGCGGCGGGGAGCTGTTTTTT
TRBJ2-7 . TRBV4-1 . CASSQDWTSQYEQYF TGCGCCAGCAGCCAAGACTGGACCTCCCAGTACGAGCAGTACTTC
TRBJ2-7 . TRBV3-1 few CASSHPAASYEQYF TGTGCCAGCAGCCACCCAGCGGCTTCCTACGAGCAGTACTTC
TRBJ1-1 . TRBV29-1 . CSVEWGNTEAFF TGCAGCGTTGAGTGGGGGAACACTGAAGCTTTCTTT
TRBJ2-1 TRBD2 TRBV5-1 few CASSLHGGSYDEQFF TGCGCCAGCAGCTTGCATGGCGGGAGTTATGATGAGCAGTTCTTC
TRBJ2-2 . TRBV27 few CASRRTRADNTGELFF TGTGCCAGCAGACGAACGCGGGCAGACAACACCGGGGAGCTGTTTTTT
TRBJ1-2 TRBD1 TRBV6-1 . CASSGNSWRDRNYGYTF TGTGCCAGCAGTGGAAACTCATGGAGGGACAGGAACTATGGCTACACCTTC
TRBJ2-7 . TRBV28 . CASSGGRRSEQYF TGTGCCAGCAGTGGGGGACGTCGCTCCGAGCAGTACTTC
TRBJ2-7 TRBD1 TRBV5-6 few CASSPGQGNEQYF TGTGCCAGCAGCCCGGGACAGGGGAACGAGCAGTACTTC
TRBJ2-7 . TRBV15 . CATSSGHGAYEQYF TGTGCCACCAGCAGTGGACACGGGGCCTACGAGCAGTACTTC
TRBJ1-1 . TRBV7-2 few CASSYMNTEAFF TGTGCCAGCAGCTATATGAACACTGAAGCTTTCTTT
TRBJ2-1 TRBD2 TRBV5-1 . CASSLTGREQFF TGCGCCAGCAGCTTGACCGGGAGGGAGCAGTTCTTC
TRBJ2-3 . TRBV13 few CASSARTFTDTQYF TGTGCCAGCAGCGCTCGGACTTTCACAGATACGCAGTATTTT
TRBJ2-3 TRBD2 TRBV28 few CATGPGLAGGPDTQYF TGTGCCACCGGTCCGGGACTAGCGGGAGGGCCGGATACGCAGTATTTT
TRBJ1-1 . TRBV4-2 few CASSQDYRGLAEAFF TGTGCCAGCAGCCAAGATTACCGGGGATTGGCTGAAGCTTTCTTT
TRBJ2-3 . TRBV27 few CASSTMGTSTDTQYF TGTGCCAGCAGTACCATGGGGACGAGCACAGATACGCAGTATTTT
TRBJ2-2 . TRBV12-3/TRBV12-4 few CASSMTRNTGELFF TGTGCCAGCAGTATGACTAGAAACACCGGGGAGCTGTTTTTT
TRBJ2-1 TRBD2 TRBV27 . CASSLMGVAGDLSRQFF TGTGCCAGCAGTTTAATGGGAGTAGCGGGAGATCTTAGTAGGCAGTTCTTC
TRBJ2-7 TRBD2 TRBV12-3/TRBV12-4 many CASSLAGIYEQYF TGTGCCAGCAGCCTAGCGGGAATCTACGAGCAGTACTTC
TRBJ2-7 . TRBV28 . CASSFGTEQHF TGTGCCAGCAGTTTTGGTACCGAGCAGCACTTC
TRBJ2-7 . TRBV20-1 few CSARDQGHEQYF TGCAGTGCTAGAGATCAGGGGCACGAGCAGTACTTC
TRBJ1-5 . TRBV27 few CASSLFPDSQPQHF TGTGCCAGCAGTTTGTTCCCGGACAGCCAGCCCCAGCATTTT
TRBJ2-7 TRBD2 TRBV7-9 few CASSLGEGYEQYF TGTGCCAGCAGCCTAGGGGAGGGCTACGAGCAGTACTTC
TRBJ1-6 . TRBV5-1 . CASRFFGVSYNSPLHF TGCGCCAGCAGGTTTTTTGGGGTATCCTATAATTCACCCCTCCACTTT
TRBJ2-7 . TRBV27 . CASKAGQSSYEQYF TGTGCCAGCAAGGCGGGACAGAGCTCCTACGAGCAGTACTTC
TRBJ1-1 . TRBV7-6 . CASSLGGGPALSTEAFF TGTGCCAGCAGCTTAGGGGGAGGGCCCGCGTTGAGCACTGAAGCTTTCTTT
TRBJ2-1 . TRBV29-1 many CSVEVGEQFF TGCAGCGTTGAAGTGGGAGAGCAGTTCTTC
TRBJ2-7 TRBD1 TRBV2 . CASSEGLGTGDYEQYF TGTGCCAGCAGTGAAGGATTAGGGACAGGGGACTACGAGCAGTACTTC
TRBJ2-7 TRBD2 TRBV4-2 . CASSPGLAGPYEQYF TGTGCCAGCAGCCCAGGACTAGCGGGACCCTACGAGCAGTACTTC
TRBJ1-1 TRBD1 TRBV4-1 . CASSQSQGARTEAFF TGCGCCAGCAGCCAATCACAGGGGGCAAGGACTGAAGCTTTCTTT
TRBJ2-2 TRBD2 TRBV27 few CASSLSPSGTNTGELFF TGTGCCAGCAGTCTGAGTCCTAGCGGAACGAACACCGGGGAGCTGTTTTTT
TRBJ2-7 . TRBV27 . CASSLLDSVGPYEQYF TGTGCCAGCAGTTTATTGGACAGCGTGGGACCCTACGAGCAGTACTTC
TRBJ1-4 TRBD1 TRBV4-1 . CASSLGGTNEKLFF TGCGCCAGCAGCCTAGGGGGCACTAATGAAAAACTGTTTTTT
TRBJ2-7 TRBD1 TRBV6-2/TRBV6-3 . CASSSDRGQLYEQYF TGTGCCAGCAGTTCGGACAGGGGGCAGCTCTACGAGCAGTACTTC
TRBJ1-1 . TRBV28 . CASSPTGEGVNTEAFF TGTGCCAGCAGTCCAACGGGGGAGGGGGTTAACACTGAAGCTTTCTTT
TRBJ2-2 . TRBV5-1 few CASSLVGAVAGELFF TGCGCCAGCAGCTTGGTGGGGGCGGTCGCCGGGGAGCTGTTTTTT
TRBJ2-1 . TRBV28 many CASSSLTGSANEQFF TGTGCCAGCAGTTCCCTGACAGGTTCGGCCAATGAGCAGTTCTTC
TRBJ2-1 . TRBV12-3/TRBV12-4 few CASSSGKRQYNEQFF TGTGCCAGCAGTTCGGGGAAGCGGCAATACAATGAGCAGTTCTTC
TRBJ2-7 TRBD2 TRBV30 . CAWSKTSGSYEQYF TGTGCCTGGAGTAAGACTAGCGGGAGCTACGAGCAGTACTTC
TRBJ2-5 . TRBV12-5 . CASGLRSDQETQYF TGTGCTAGTGGTTTGCGTAGCGACCAAGAGACCCAGTACTTC
TRBJ1-5 TRBD1 TRBV6-2/TRBV6-3 . CASRGTEISNQPQHF TGTGCCAGCAGAGGGACAGAGATTAGCAATCAGCCCCAGCATTTT
TRBJ2-1 TRBD2 TRBV27 few CASSPGGLAGGPRYNEQFF TGTGCCAGCAGTCCAGGGGGACTAGCGGGAGGGCCACGGTACAATGAGCAGTTCTTC
TRBJ2-7 TRBD2 TRBV29-1 many CSVLAGESYEQYF TGCAGCGTACTAGCGGGAGAAAGTTACGAGCAGTACTTC
TRBJ2-1 TRBD1 TRBV4-3 . CASSWDRANEQFF TGCGCCAGCAGCTGGGACAGGGCCAATGAGCAGTTCTTC
TRBJ2-2 . TRBV24-1 few CASEGENTGELFF TGTGCCAGCGAAGGGGAGAACACCGGGGAGCTGTTTTTT
TRBJ2-7 . TRBV9 . CASSVGGIGYEQYF TGTGCCAGCAGCGTAGGCGGGATCGGCTACGAGCAGTACTTC
TRBJ2-3 . TRBV20-1 . CSAGTASTDTQYF TGCAGTGCGGGGACGGCAAGCACAGATACGCAGTATTTT